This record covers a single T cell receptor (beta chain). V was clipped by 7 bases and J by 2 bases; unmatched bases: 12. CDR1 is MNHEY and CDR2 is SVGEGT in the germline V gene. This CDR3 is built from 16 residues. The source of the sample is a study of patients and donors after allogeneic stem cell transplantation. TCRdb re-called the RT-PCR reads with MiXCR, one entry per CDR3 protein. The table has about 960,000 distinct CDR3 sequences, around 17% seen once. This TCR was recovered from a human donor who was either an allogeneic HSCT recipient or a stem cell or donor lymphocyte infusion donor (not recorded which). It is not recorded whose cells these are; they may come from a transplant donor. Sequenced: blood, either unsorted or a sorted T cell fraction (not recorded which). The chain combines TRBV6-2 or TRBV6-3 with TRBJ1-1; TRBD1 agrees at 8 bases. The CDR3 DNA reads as TGTGCCAGCAAGTCCGGGACAGGTCCTTCTAACACTGAAGCTTTCTTT. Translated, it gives CASKSGTGPSNTEAFF.